Each of the 16 T cell receptor beta chains below was sequenced from the same sample in a study of blood T cell repertoires in COVID-19. TCRdb's copy holds only in-frame clones and misses some; the assay was immunoSEQ multiplex PCR. This table holds 400,000 or so clones, around 91% found once. The sequenced sample consisted of PBMCs or T cells enriched from blood (not recorded which). These receptors all come from a man aged 25 to 40 who had recovered from COVID-19.

The chain uses TRBV6-5 and TRBJ1-2; 10 bases line up with TRBD1. The germline V gene has CDR1 MNHEY and CDR2 SVGAGI. Germline trimming cut 6 bases from V and 8 bases from J; bases unmatched to any gene: 12. This CDR3 spans 15 amino acids. The CDR3 bases are TGTGCCAGCAGACGGCCGACAGGGGGCTCGGAAGGCTACACCTTC. Protein sequence: CASRRPTGGSEGYTF.

The V gene is TRBV19, the J gene TRBJ2-7; a weak D match, TRBD1 (6 bases). The length of the CDR3 is 15 residues. Between the trimmed V and J ends, which lost 2 bases and 3 bases, there was a span of 14 bases. The germline CDR1 and CDR2 sequences are LNHDA and SQIVND (reference sequence). The CDR3 reads CASSISQGIHYEQYF. CDR3 nucleotide sequence: TGTGCCAGTAGTATATCACAGGGTATACACTACGAGCAGTACTTC.

The CDR3 loop is CASSPRLAGPFDEQFF. The CDR3 nucleotides are TGTGCCAGCAGCCCCCGACTAGCGGGACCGTTCGATGAGCAGTTCTTC. The chain recombines TRBV3-1 (or the pseudogene TRBV3-2) with TRBJ2-1; 11 positions match TRBD2. The CDR3 has 16 amino acids. In germline, CDR1 is LGHDT, CDR2 YNNKEL (reference sequence). V was pared by 4 bases and J by 8 bases, with 10 bases of the junction left unmatched.

This clone was counted once. The rearrangement uses TRBV7-2 and TRBJ2-7; TRBD2 matches 13 bases. The V segment lost 4 bases and the J segment 4 bases; nucleotides outside the gene matches: 7. CDR1 SGHTA and CDR2 FQGNSA come from the germline V gene. This CDR3 spans 16 amino acids. The CDR3 protein is CASSSRLAGGAYEQYF. CDR3 DNA: TGTGCCAGCAGCTCCAGACTAGCGGGAGGAGCGTACGAGCAGTACTTC.

V gene TRBV3-1 (or the pseudogene TRBV3-2) combines with J gene TRBJ1-1, with TRBD1 identical over 7 bases. Germline trimming cut 0 bases from V and 6 bases from J; bases unmatched to any gene: 7. The V gene's germline CDR1 is LGHDT and CDR2 YNNKEL (reference sequence). CDR3 length: 15 residues. CDR3 sequence: CASSQEMLQGPEAFF. In nucleotides, the CDR3 is TGTGCCAGCAGCCAAGAGATGTTACAGGGGCCTGAAGCTTTCTTT.

The chain combines TRBV28 with TRBJ2-1; 9 nucleotides match TRBD2. Germline V gives CDR1 MDHEN, CDR2 SYDVKM. The CDR3 has 16 amino acids. V lost 4 bases and J lost 3; bases outside the gene matches: 7. CDR3 nucleotide sequence: TGTGCCAGCAGTTGGGTAGCGGGAGAAGGCTACAATGAGCAGTTCTTC. Its protein product is CASSWVAGEGYNEQFF.

The rearrangement joins TRBV1 to TRBJ2-1; TRBD2 is the table's D call, not checked against the DNA. TRBV1 is a pseudogene. The CDR3 consists of 18 residues. CDR3 amino acids: CTSSRDNSSGRAVREQFF. The CDR3 nucleotides read TGCACCAGCAGCAGAGACAACTCTAGCGGGAGGGCGGTACGTGAGCAGTTCTTC.

The chain employs TRBV7-8 and TRBJ2-1; perhaps TRBD2 as D (6 bases). Trimming shortened V by 5 bases and J by 10 bases, and 18 bases separated the two germline ends. This CDR3 comprises 14 residues. Per the germline V gene, CDR1 is SGHVS and CDR2 is FQNEAQ. The CDR3, as DNA: TGTGCCAGCAGCACCTCCTCGGGGGTCCTAGAGCAGTTCTTC. Its protein is CASSTSSGVLEQFF.

The rearrangement joins TRBV18 to TRBJ2-7, with TRBD1 matching over 8 bases. Unmatched junction bases numbered 9, after V lost 3 bases and J lost 2 bases. The CDR3 is 16 residues long. Germline lookup yields CDR1 KGHSH and CDR2 LQKENI. In DNA, the CDR3 is TGTGCCAGCTCACCCTCACGACAGGGGATAACCTACGAGCAGTACTTC. Protein product: CASSPSRQGITYEQYF.

CDR3 residues: CASSGRDRGLNYGYTF. The CDR3 coding sequence is TGTGCCAGTAGTGGCCGGGACAGGGGCTTAAACTATGGCTACACCTTC. This sequence joins TRBV19 and TRBJ1-2; 10 bases map to TRBD1. Per the germline V gene, CDR1 is LNHDA and CDR2 is SQIVND (reference sequence). The CDR3 totals 16 residues. With 5 bases clipped from V and 2 bases from J, the junction kept 8 bases outside the gene matches.

DNA of the CDR3: TGTGCCTGGAGTCAGGGGACGGGGGGTGACTACGAGCAGTACTTC. It is translated as CAWSQGTGGDYEQYF. The chain couples TRBV30 to TRBJ2-7; D possibly corresponds to TRBD2 (7 bases). V lost 2 bases to trimming and J lost 3 bases, with 17 bases between them. The CDR3 runs 15 residues. The germline V gene has CDR1 GTSNPN and CDR2 SVGIG (reference sequence).

The V and J genes are TRBV6-2 or TRBV6-3 and TRBJ1-6; possible D gene TRBD1, 5 bases. The V gene lost 5 bases and the J gene lost 5 bases, with 13 bases spanning the gap. CDR1 and CDR2 (germline): MNHEY, SVGEGT. This CDR3 has 15 amino acids. The CDR3 loop is CASSPRDRDNSPLHF. As DNA, the CDR3 is TGTGCCAGCAGTCCCAGGGATCGCGATAATTCACCCCTCCACTTT.

V and J are TRBV28 and TRBJ2-3; TRBD1 agrees at 9 bases. The germline V gene has CDR1 MDHEN and CDR2 SYDVKM. The CDR3 sequence is 15 residues long. J gave up 5 bases and V 3 bases, and 6 bases lay outside the gene matches. The CDR3 DNA follows: TGTGCCAGCAGTTTTAGGGACAGGGTCAGAGATACGCAGTATTTT. This encodes CASSFRDRVRDTQYF.

This chain connects TRBV28 to TRBJ1-4; D not certain. The CDR3 loop spans 17 amino acids. Trimming cost V 4 bases and J 0 bases, with 15 bases left between them. CDR1 and CDR2 from the germline V gene are MDHEN and SYDVKM. This CDR3 reads CASSSPNPGSTNEKLFF. The CDR3 DNA reads TGTGCCAGCAGTTCACCGAACCCGGGTTCAACTAATGAAAAACTGTTTTTT.

This clone showed up just once. This chain joins TRBV27 and TRBJ1-6; tentative D call: TRBD1 (6 bases). The germline CDR1 and CDR2 sequences are MNHEY and SMNVEV (reference sequence). V was trimmed by 3 bases and J by 7 bases, leaving 10 bases between them. The CDR3 sequence is 14 residues long. CDR3 residues: CASSFVDRNSPLHF. CDR3 nucleotides: TGTGCCAGCAGTTTTGTGGACAGAAATTCACCCCTCCACTTT.

This clone was seen a handful of times. V is TRBV7-9 and J is TRBJ2-1; D perhaps matches TRBD1 (6 bases). The CDR3 has 16 amino acids. V shed 0 bases and J shed 3 bases, with 12 bases lying between them. CDR1 is SEHNR and CDR2 is FQNEAQ in the germline V gene (reference sequence). The CDR3 region has the DNA TGTGCCAGCAGCTTAGCGGGTCAGGGGCTCTACAATGAGCAGTTCTTC. Translated, it gives CASSLAGQGLYNEQFF.